This entry lists 20 T cell receptor beta chains sequenced from one sample in a study of control samples from healthy donors and cancer patients. Generated by immunoSEQ multiplex PCR, the TCRdb table keeps only in-frame clones and is missing some. The data contain 90,000 to 100,000 clones, around three quarters of them singletons. The sample consisted of blood. The receptors shown here come from a woman younger than 45 in good health.

This chain joins TRBV21-1 and TRBJ1-5; the listed D gene, TRBD1, was not tested against the DNA. TRBV21-1 corresponds to a pseudogene. There are 16 residues in the CDR3. The CDR3 spells CASSKVGQGQVQPQHF. CDR3 DNA sequence: TGTGCCAGCAGCAAAGTGGGACAGGGGCAGGTTCAGCCCCAGCATTTT.

J is TRBJ2-3 and V is TRBV5-4; TRBD2 agrees at 7 bases. Trimming removed 5 bases from V and 6 bases from J; junction bases left unmatched: 9. CDR3 length: 14 residues. The germline V gene has CDR1 SGHNT and CDR2 YYREEE (reference sequence). The CDR3 DNA sequence: TGTGCCAGCAGTAGTAGCGGGTCCTGGGATACGCAGTATTTT. Encoded protein: CASSSSGSWDTQYF. The variable domain in full, completed from reference TRBV5-4 and TRBJ2-3, reads ETGVTQSPTHLIKTRGQQVTLRCSSQSGHNTVSWYQQALGQGPQFIFQYYREEENGRGNFPPRFSGLQFPNYSSELNVNALELDDSALYLCASSSSGSWDTQYFGPGTRLTVL.

J is TRBJ1-1 and V is TRBV5-1, with a tentative D call TRBD1 (5 bases). Trimming shortened V by 0 bases and J by 0 bases, and 12 bases separated the two germline ends. The CDR3 is made up of 16 amino acids. Per germline, CDR1 SGHRS and CDR2 YFSETQ. CDR3 sequence (DNA): TGCGCCAGCAGCTTGGAGGGCCTGACAGTGAACACTGAAGCTTTCTTT. Amino acid sequence: CASSLEGLTVNTEAFF.

The J gene is TRBJ2-1, the V gene TRBV11-2; 9 nucleotides line up with TRBD2. Per the germline V gene, CDR1 is SGHAT and CDR2 is FQNNGV. Trimming cost V 0 bases and J 5 bases; bases outside gene matches: 5. CDR3 size: 16 residues. The CDR3 protein is CASSLEGGGGHNEQFF. The CDR3 DNA reads TGTGCCAGCAGCTTAGAAGGCGGGGGGGGTCACAATGAGCAGTTCTTC.

J is TRBJ2-1 and V is TRBV6-5; D gene uncertain. Germline lookup yields CDR1 MNHEY and CDR2 SVGAGI. The CDR3 consists of 15 residues. V shed 7 bases and J shed 0 bases, with 13 bases lying between them. The CDR3 region has the DNA TGTGCCAGCACTGCCGTGTCGGACTCCTACAATGAGCAGTTCTTC. It translates to CASTAVSDSYNEQFF.

This clone has more than one count but fewer than ten. The chain carries TRBV5-4 and TRBJ1-1, with D unresolved. The germline CDR1 and CDR2 sequences are SGHNT and YYREEE (reference sequence). The CDR3 loop spans 14 amino acids. V was pared by 0 bases and J by 2 bases, with 8 bases between. The CDR3 here is CASSLGHVNTEAFF. The CDR3, as DNA: TGTGCCAGCAGCTTGGGACATGTTAACACTGAAGCTTTCTTT.

This clone was seen more than once but under ten times. The genes are TRBV2 and TRBJ2-3; the D is unclear. The length of the CDR3 is 12 residues. Germline CDR1 SNHLY, CDR2 FYNNEI. V was cut by 5 bases and J by 3 bases, with 6 bases left in between. This CDR3 is CASSMDTDTQYF. The DNA of the CDR3 is TGTGCCAGCAGTATGGATACAGATACGCAGTATTTT.

The chain combines TRBV21-1 with TRBJ1-3; the tabulated D call, TRBD1, remains unverified against the DNA. TRBV21-1 is reported as a pseudogene. This CDR3 comprises 18 residues. The CDR3 bases are TGTGCCAGCTCGACCGGGACACACTTTGCTGTCTCTGGAAACACCATATATTTT. This encodes CASSTGTHFAVSGNTIYF.

The V gene is TRBV30, the J gene TRBJ1-1; the D gene is possibly TRBD1 (5 bases). The CDR3 has 17 amino acids. Trimming left V 2 bases short and J 1 base short, with 20 bases between. In germline, CDR1 is GTSNPN, CDR2 SVGIG (reference sequence). The CDR3 sequence: CAWSPSFGEGPNTEAFF. For the CDR3, the DNA is TGTGCCTGGAGTCCATCTTTCGGCGAGGGACCGAACACTGAAGCTTTCTTT.

This clone was detected a few times. This chain links TRBV6-5 with TRBJ1-1; TRBD1 matches at 7 bases. After removal of 6 bases from V and 3 bases from J, the junction contained 4 bases not matched to a gene. Germline assignment: CDR1 MNHEY and CDR2 SVGAGI. This CDR3 spans 13 amino acids. The CDR3 nucleotides read TGTGCCAGCAGGAGGGACAGATACACTGAAGCTTTCTTT. Protein: CASRRDRYTEAFF.

Note on this clone: This sample includes further DNA sequences coding for the same CDR3. The chain has TRBV29-1 and TRBJ2-3; no clear D. This CDR3 has 12 amino acids. The germline V gene has CDR1 SQVTM and CDR2 ANQGSEA. The ends were cut back, 4 bases at V and 1 base at J, with 6 bases in the middle. CDR3 bases: TGCAGCGTTGGGCCCGGCACAGATACGCAGTATTTT. Protein: CSVGPGTDTQYF.

This chain connects TRBV11-2 to TRBJ2-7; TRBD1 might be the D (6 bases). In germline, CDR1 is SGHAT, CDR2 FQNNGV. The CDR3 is 13 residues long. V was pared by 3 bases and J by 4 bases, with 10 bases between. The CDR3 DNA reads as TGTGCCAGCAGCTTTACAGGGAATTACGAGCAGTACTTC. Protein: CASSFTGNYEQYF.

The genes are TRBV2 and TRBJ2-5; TRBD2 matches 12 bases. V trimming: 7 bases; J trimming: 2 bases; junction bases outside the gene matches: 2. The CDR3 is 14 amino acids. Germline CDR1 reads SNHLY; CDR2 reads FYNNEI. In nucleotides, the CDR3 is TGTGCCAGCACTGGGACTAGCGGGCAAGAGACCCAGTACTTC. Protein: CASTGTSGQETQYF.

The chain recombines TRBV5-6 with TRBJ2-3, with a tentative D call TRBD2 (6 bases). Germline CDR1 is SGHDT and CDR2 is YYEEEE. The CDR3 runs 16 residues. The V gene lost 0 bases and the J gene lost 10 bases, with 21 bases spanning the gap. CDR3 amino acids: CASSLANAVRRDAQYF. The CDR3 region has the DNA TGTGCCAGCAGCTTGGCCAATGCGGTGAGGCGGGACGCGCAGTATTTT.

This chain uses TRBV18 with TRBJ2-7, with a possible D match to TRBD1 (6 bases). The germline V and J ends were trimmed by 6 bases and 5 bases, with 11 bases remaining between them. The CDR3 spans 12 residues. Germline V gene lookup returns CDR1 KGHSH and CDR2 LQKENI. The CDR3 loop reads CASSMTGNEQYF. As DNA, the CDR3 is TGTGCCAGCTCCATGACAGGAAACGAGCAGTACTTC.

The CDR3 DNA follows: TGTGCCAGCTCACCAGCCGCAGGTTTTGGAAACACCATATATTTT. This sequence encodes CASSPAAGFGNTIYF. J is TRBJ1-3 and V is TRBV18; no definite D call. Deletions cut 2 bases from V and 3 bases from J, with 11 bases between. The CDR3 has 15 residues. The V gene's germline CDR1 is KGHSH and CDR2 LQKENI.

V is TRBV30 and J is TRBJ1-2; D is unresolved. Germline V gene data show CDR1 as GTSNPN and CDR2 as SVGIG (reference sequence). The CDR3 runs to 12 residues. Deletions cut 5 bases from V and 6 bases from J, with 13 bases between. The CDR3 region is CAWVDWGNGYTF. The DNA for the CDR3 is TGTGCCTGGGTCGATTGGGGAAATGGCTACACCTTC. Full variable domain (remainder filled in from reference TRBV30 and TRBJ1-2): SQTIHQWPATLVQPVGSPLSLECTVEGTSNPNLYWYRQAAGRGLQLLFYSVGIGQISSEVPQNLSASRPQDRQFILSSKKLLLSDSGFYLCAWVDWGNGYTFGSGTRLTVV.

This clone was counted between two and nine times. The gene calls are TRBV7-8 and TRBJ1-3, with D perhaps matching TRBD1 (6 bases). Germline CDR1 SGHVS, CDR2 FQNEAQ. The CDR3 runs 16 residues. V was cut by 5 bases and J by 2 bases, with 16 bases left in between. This CDR3 reads CASSKAGAGAGNTIYF. The CDR3 bases are TGTGCCAGCAGCAAAGCAGGGGCAGGGGCTGGAAACACCATATATTTT.

The chain combines TRBV7-8 with TRBJ1-2, with unresolved D. This CDR3 is built from 14 residues. V was shortened by 1 base and J by 4 bases, with 10 bases between the two germline ends. Germline assignment: CDR1 SGHVS and CDR2 FQNEAQ. The CDR3 loop is CASSLDLAAYGYTF. For the CDR3, the DNA is TGTGCCAGCAGCTTAGATTTGGCGGCCTATGGCTACACCTTC.

This chain connects TRBV5-1 to TRBJ1-2; 10 bases are shared with TRBD1. Trimming cost V 4 bases and J 7 bases; bases outside gene matches: 10. In germline, CDR1 is SGHRS, CDR2 YFSETQ. The CDR3 sequence is 15 residues long. The chain's CDR3 is CASSLRQGASRGYTF. CDR3 in DNA: TGCGCCAGCAGCCTAAGACAGGGGGCTAGCCGTGGCTACACCTTC.